Listed below are T cell receptor beta chains from one sample, sequenced in a study of CD8 T cells in ankylosing spondylitis. MiXCR, applied by TCRdb to the 5' RACE reads, yields one record per CDR3 protein. The repertoire holds fewer than 200,000 distinct CDR3 sequences, roughly 10% seen once, with over 12% in the top ten. The material sequenced was blood, either unsorted or a sorted T cell fraction (not recorded which). Receptors were obtained from a female donor with ankylosing spondylitis or in good health (not recorded which). Each CDR3 is given with its conserved first and last residue. D genes are given only for firm matches. The listing skips clone size in some rows; elsewhere it reads once, few, many or a size class.

len: 18
v_gene: TRBV4-3
j_gene: TRBJ2-3
abundance: many
d_gene: TRBD2
CDR3aa: CASSQAPGTSWGTDTQYF
CDR3nt: TGCGCCAGCAGCCAGGCGCCCGGGACTAGTTGGGGCACAGATACGCAGTATTTT

len: 18
v_gene: TRBV12-3/TRBV12-4
j_gene: TRBJ2-7
abundance: .
d_gene: TRBD2
CDR3aa: CTFSLAGLAGRRYYEQYF
CDR3nt: TGTACCTTCAGTTTAGCGGGACTAGCGGGGAGGAGGTACTACGAGCAGTACTTC

len: 19
v_gene: TRBV6-1
j_gene: TRBJ2-1
abundance: few
d_gene: TRBD2
CDR3aa: CASSPEEVAGGEFYNEQFF
CDR3nt: TGTGCCAGCAGCCCCGAGGAGGTAGCGGGAGGAGAGTTCTACAATGAGCAGTTCTTC

len: 17
v_gene: TRBV4-3
j_gene: TRBJ2-7
abundance: .
d_gene: TRBD1
CDR3aa: CASSQDYGTGSGIQQYF
CDR3nt: TGCGCCAGCAGCCAAGATTATGGGACAGGGTCCGGGATCCAGCAGTACTTC

len: 16
v_gene: TRBV7-9
j_gene: TRBJ2-5
abundance: few
d_gene: .
CDR3aa: CASSSWETGGRETQYF
CDR3nt: TGTGCCAGCAGCTCCTGGGAAACTGGGGGAAGGGAGACCCAGTACTTC

len: 16
v_gene: TRBV7-9
j_gene: TRBJ2-1
abundance: few
d_gene: TRBD1
CDR3aa: CASSPKQGASYNEQFF
CDR3nt: TGTGCCAGCAGCCCCAAGCAGGGGGCTTCCTACAATGAGCAGTTCTTC

len: 17
v_gene: TRBV3-1
j_gene: TRBJ2-3
abundance: .
d_gene: TRBD1
CDR3aa: CACWTNPGQVDTDTQYF
CDR3nt: TGTGCCTGCTGGACCAACCCGGGACAGGTGGACACAGATACGCAGTATTTT

len: 13
v_gene: TRBV4-2
j_gene: TRBJ2-7
abundance: .
d_gene: .
CDR3aa: CASSQDLVYEQYF
CDR3nt: TGTGCCAGCAGCCAAGATCTCGTGTACGAGCAGTACTTC

len: 17
v_gene: TRBV4-3
j_gene: TRBJ2-1
abundance: few
d_gene: TRBD2
CDR3aa: CASSHRAGGYTNDEQFF
CDR3nt: TGCGCCAGCAGCCACCGAGCGGGAGGATATACAAATGATGAGCAGTTCTTC

len: 14
v_gene: TRBV20-1
j_gene: TRBJ2-7
abundance: .
d_gene: .
CDR3aa: CSAETGTRSYEQYF
CDR3nt: TGCAGTGCTGAGACCGGGACTCGATCCTACGAGCAGTACTTC

len: 16
v_gene: TRBV28
j_gene: TRBJ1-1
abundance: few
d_gene: TRBD1
CDR3aa: CATTWGTVLLNTEAFF
CDR3nt: TGTGCCACCACATGGGGGACAGTACTTCTGAACACTGAAGCTTTCTTT

len: 15
v_gene: TRBV24-1
j_gene: TRBJ2-3
abundance: .
d_gene: .
CDR3aa: CATSSPYDQRDTQYF
CDR3nt: TGTGCCACCAGTTCCCCCTACGACCAAAGAGATACGCAGTATTTT

len: 15
v_gene: TRBV4-3
j_gene: TRBJ2-4
abundance: once
d_gene: TRBD1
CDR3aa: CASSPCDRGENIQYF
CDR3nt: TGCGCCAGCAGCCCCTGTGACAGGGGGGAAAACATTCAGTACTTC

len: 16
v_gene: TRBV12-5
j_gene: TRBJ1-5
abundance: .
d_gene: .
CDR3aa: CASGLGEGFSNQPQHF
CDR3nt: TGTGCTAGTGGTTTGGGCGAGGGATTTAGCAATCAGCCCCAGCATTTT